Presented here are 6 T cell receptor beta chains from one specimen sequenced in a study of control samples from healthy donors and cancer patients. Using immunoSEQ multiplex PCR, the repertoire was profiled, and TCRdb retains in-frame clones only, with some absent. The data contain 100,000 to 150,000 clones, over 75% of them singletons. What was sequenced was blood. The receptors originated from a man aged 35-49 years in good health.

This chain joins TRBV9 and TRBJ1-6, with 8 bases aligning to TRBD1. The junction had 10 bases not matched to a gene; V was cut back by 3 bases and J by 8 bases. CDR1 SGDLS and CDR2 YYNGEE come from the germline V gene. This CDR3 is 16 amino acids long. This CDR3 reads CASSERQGIRDSPLHF. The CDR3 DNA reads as TGTGCCAGCAGCGAGCGACAGGGGATAAGGGATTCACCCCTCCACTTT.

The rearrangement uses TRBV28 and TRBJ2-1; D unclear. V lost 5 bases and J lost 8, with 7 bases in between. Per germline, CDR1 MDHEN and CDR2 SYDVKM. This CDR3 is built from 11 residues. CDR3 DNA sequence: TGTGCCAGCAGTCCCAGTGATGAGCAGTTCTTC. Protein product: CASSPSDEQFF.

The chain's CDR3 is CASSADLSPYEQYF. Written as DNA, the CDR3 is TGTGCCAGCAGTGCGGACCTATCTCCTTACGAGCAGTACTTC. This chain uses TRBV25-1 with TRBJ2-7; D remains ambiguous. V was clipped by 4 bases and J by 4 bases, with 14 bases between them. This CDR3 comprises 14 residues. CDR1 is MGHDK and CDR2 is SYGVNS in the germline V gene.

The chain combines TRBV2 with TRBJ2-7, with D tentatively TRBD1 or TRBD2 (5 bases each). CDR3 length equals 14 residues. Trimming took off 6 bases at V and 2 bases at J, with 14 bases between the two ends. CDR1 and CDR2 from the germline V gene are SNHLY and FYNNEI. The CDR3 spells CASRTGTEAYEQYF. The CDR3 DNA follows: TGTGCCAGCAGAACCGGGACCGAGGCCTACGAGCAGTACTTC.

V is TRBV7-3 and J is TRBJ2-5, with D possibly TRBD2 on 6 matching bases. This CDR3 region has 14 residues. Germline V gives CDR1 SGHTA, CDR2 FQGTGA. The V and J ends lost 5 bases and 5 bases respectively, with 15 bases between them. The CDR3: CASSPSGGGETQYF. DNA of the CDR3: TGTGCCAGCAGCCCGTCGGGCGGAGGGGAGACCCAGTACTTC. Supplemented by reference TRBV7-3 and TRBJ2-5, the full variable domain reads GAGVSQTPSNKVTEKGKYVELRCDPISGHTALYWYRQSLGQGPEFLIYFQGTGAADDSGLPNDRFFAVRPEGSVSTLKIQRTERGDSAVYLCASSPSGGGETQYFGPGTRLLVL.

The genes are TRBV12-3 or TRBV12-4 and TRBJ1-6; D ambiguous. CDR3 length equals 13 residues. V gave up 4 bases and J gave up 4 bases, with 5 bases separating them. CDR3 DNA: TGTGCCAGCAGTTATCAGTATAATTCACCCCTCCACTTT. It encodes CASSYQYNSPLHF.